The clone carrying this T cell receptor beta chain was picked up one time. The target antigen is unknown. The data derive from a study of vaccination effects on CD4 cells after COVID-19. Study as a whole: All participants had two doses of either the BNT162b2 or mRNA-1273 vaccine.

The germline V and J ends were trimmed by 1 base and 6 bases, with 9 bases remaining between them. The CDR3 runs to 13 residues. Germline assignment: CDR1 SGDLS and CDR2 YYNGEE. Whole-study results and caveats: Substantial clonal contraction characterized both infection- and vaccine-induced clones late after vaccination. The study enrolled few convalescent patients and sampled no early post-infection timepoints.

Sequencing was performed with immunoSEQ multiplex PCR; in TCRdb, only in-frame clones are kept and a portion is missing. The sample contains some 77,000 clones, roughly 70% of which appear only once. Ahead of sequencing, the ViraFEST assay grew antigen-specific CD4+ T cells using viral peptide pools. With more than nine days of culture completed, CD4+ T cells were isolated. All vaccine recipients tested negative for nucleocapsid antibodies and had never contracted SARS-CoV-2 infection. Cells had half their medium changed to IL-2 medium on days 3 and 7. Sequences were derived from CD4+ T cells from PBMCs cultured with HCoV-OC43 spike peptides, sampled before COVID-19 vaccination. Stated subset: HCoV-OC43 spike overlapping peptide pool stimulation. The chain couples TRBV9 to TRBJ2-3; TRBD1 might be the D (5 bases). This sequence originates from a human donor who received a COVID-19 vaccine. The CDR3 spells CASSVTGVDTQYF. In nucleotides, the CDR3 is TGTGCCAGCAGCGTAACAGGTGTGGATACGCAGTATTTT.